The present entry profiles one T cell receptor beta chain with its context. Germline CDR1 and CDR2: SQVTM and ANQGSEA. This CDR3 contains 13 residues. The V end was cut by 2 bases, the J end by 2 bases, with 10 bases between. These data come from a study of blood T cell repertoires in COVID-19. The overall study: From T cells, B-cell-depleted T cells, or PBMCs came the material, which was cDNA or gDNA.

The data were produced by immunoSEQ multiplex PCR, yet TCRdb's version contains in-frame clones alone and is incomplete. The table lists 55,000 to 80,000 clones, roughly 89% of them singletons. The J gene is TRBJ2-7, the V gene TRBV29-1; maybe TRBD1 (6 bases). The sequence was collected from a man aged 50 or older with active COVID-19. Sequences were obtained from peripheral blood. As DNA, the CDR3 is TGCAGCGTTGAACAGGGGAATCCCTACGAGCAGTACTTC. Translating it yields CSVEQGNPYEQYF.